This entry describes one TCR beta chain. The data are from a study of graft-versus-host responses after intestinal transplantation. Study-wide context: The recipients all started with anti-thymocyte globulin induction and then took tacrolimus and steroids for 3 to 4 years.

Irradiated stimulators labeled with violet dye, around 200,000 in number, were plated with around 200,000 CFSE-labeled responders. This CDR3 is built from 10 residues. Germline CDR1 DFQATT, CDR2 SNEGSKA (reference sequence). V was pared by 4 bases and J by 9 bases, with 3 bases of the junction left unmatched. Libraries were prepared by immunoSEQ multiplex PCR; TCRdb keeps only in-frame clonotypes and omits some of them. The data show just over 9,000 clones, 30% to 35% seen once. The sample consisted of alloreactive CD8+ T cells from a mixed lymphocyte reaction culture, taken before transplantation. As for subset: CFSE-low proliferating T cells sorted from approximately six-day pre-transplant mixed lymphocyte reaction (GvH or HvG direction). The TCR was taken from a human patient who was an organ donor for intestinal transplantation. This rearrangement joins TRBV20-1 to TRBJ2-7; 7 nucleotides agree with TRBD1. The CDR3 region is CSAKGARQYF. DNA of the CDR3: TGCAGTGCTAAGGGGGCGAGGCAGTACTTC.